This T cell receptor (beta chain) was identified in a study of cytomegalovirus exposure and HLA in healthy donors. This clone occurred a few times. Its antigen is unknown. Study-wide results and caveats: A cluster of highly shared sequence variants was likely a sequencing artifact.

Both 60 Vbeta primers and 13 Jbeta primers went into the PCR. Sequenced by immunoSEQ multiplex PCR; TCRdb stores in-frame clones only, minus some. The table records under 70,000 clones, more than 65% of them present only once. The CDR3 is made up of 13 amino acids. Germline V gives CDR1 MNHNS, CDR2 SASEGT. Sequencing was done on a sample of PBMCs. This receptor was obtained from a man aged 40-50 years in good health and CMV-seropositive. The chain uses TRBV6-1 and TRBJ2-5; D is unclear. The DNA end is more similar to TRBJ2-7, so the J call may be wrong. Here the CDR3 DNA reads TGTGCCAGCAGTGAACTGAGCTCCTACGAGCAGTACTTC. Amino acids: CASSELSSYEQYF.